Described below is a single T cell receptor (beta chain) sequence and its context. Its antigen is undetermined. With the 5' RACE reads reprocessed, TCRdb shows one record per CDR3 protein and no DNA. This table holds about 260,000 distinct CDR3 sequences. This record belongs to a study of T cells expressing NK-cell markers. Study-wide background: It was from sorted CD3+CD56+NKG2C+, CD3+CD56+NKG2C- and CD3+CD56-NKG2C+ T cells that TCR beta repertoires came. Study findings and constraints: Expanded clones of NKG2C+ T cells had an unclear HCMV specificity.

Germline-derived CDR1 and CDR2 are DFQATT and SNEGSKA (reference sequence). This CDR3 has 13 residues. The sequenced sample consisted of blood T cells: a sorted CD56 or NKG2C T cell subset, CD4+ or CD8+ T cells, or bulk PBMC T cells (not recorded which). The TCR originated in a man in his late teens or twenties in good health. The V gene is TRBV20-1, the J gene TRBJ2-5; TCRdb reports TRBD2, a call that lacks DNA to check it against. CDR3 sequence reads: CSERGAREETQYF.